Listed here are 8 T cell receptor beta chains from one sample, sequenced in a study of cytomegalovirus exposure and HLA in healthy donors. The PCR used 60 Vbeta and 13 Jbeta primers. The data were produced by immunoSEQ multiplex PCR, yet TCRdb's version contains in-frame clones alone and is incomplete. The sample includes tens of thousands of clones, approximately 79% of them seen just once. Sequences were obtained from PBMCs. All receptors derive from a woman aged 25 to 39 in good health and CMV-seropositive.

V usage is TRBV5-1 and J usage is TRBJ2-3, with TRBD2 identical over 10 bases. With V trimmed by 5 bases and J by 3 bases, 6 bases remained unmatched. The germline CDR1 and CDR2 sequences are SGHRS and YFSETQ. This CDR3 spans 15 amino acids. The CDR3 coding sequence is TGCGCCAGCAGGTATCTAGCGGGAGTAACAGATACGCAGTATTTT. Its protein is CASRYLAGVTDTQYF.

Concerning this clone: At one end, the junction sequence differs from germline, possibly due to a read error. This chain joins TRBV20-1 and TRBJ1-2; weak D call: TRBD1 (5 bases). The CDR3 covers 11 residues. Germline CDR1 is DFQATT and CDR2 is SNEGSKA (reference sequence). The DNA for the CDR3 is TGCAGTGCTAGAGATGGTCAGGGCTACCCCTTC. This codes for CSARDGQGYPF.

The gene calls are TRBV25-1 and TRBJ1-1; D ambiguous. V was clipped by 7 bases and J by 1 base, with 16 bases between them. Germline V gene sequence: CDR1 MGHDK, CDR2 SYGVNS. CDR3 size: 15 residues. The DNA for the CDR3 is TGTGCCAGCAAAAGGAGCCTCGCCGGGAACACTGAAGCTTTCTTT. It specifies CASKRSLAGNTEAFF. The full variable domain, with the rest looked up from reference TRBV25-1 and TRBJ1-1, is EADIYQTPRYLVIGTGKKITLECSQTMGHDKMYWYQQDPGMELHLIHYSYGVNSTEKGDLSSESTVSRIRTEHFPLTLESARPSHTSQYLCASKRSLAGNTEAFFGQGTRLTVV.

The table lists this clone with a few counts. This is likely an artifact of a read error, given a far larger clone one base away. The rearrangement uses TRBV5-1 and TRBJ1-3; a weak D match, TRBD1 (5 bases). The CDR3 covers 16 residues. The V gene's germline CDR1 is SGHRS and CDR2 YFSETQ. V shed 4 bases and J shed 1 base, with 15 bases lying between them. CDR3 loop: CASSPGPGQSGNTIYF. In DNA, the CDR3 is TGCGCCAGCAGCCCAGGGCCAGGGCAGTCTGGAAACACCATATATTTT.

This sequence joins TRBV4-1 and TRBJ1-5; 7 bases match TRBD1. Germline V gene sequence: CDR1 MGHRA, CDR2 YSYEKL. The CDR3 covers 15 residues. The V and J ends lost 1 base and 7 bases, in that order; junction bases with no gene match: 7. CDR3 in DNA: TGCGCCAGCAGCCAAGCCGACAGGGTGGGACAGCCCCAGCATTTT. It translates to CASSQADRVGQPQHF.

The V and J genes are TRBV11-2 and TRBJ2-1, with 11 bases lining up with TRBD1. The CDR3 sequence is 16 residues long. Germline CDR1 SGHAT, CDR2 FQNNGV. The V segment lost 4 bases and the J segment 7 bases; nucleotides outside the gene matches: 9. This CDR3 is CASSSALDRGRNEQFF. In nucleotides, the CDR3 is TGTGCCAGCAGCTCGGCGCTGGACAGGGGGCGGAATGAGCAGTTCTTC.

The CDR3 nucleotides read TGCGCCAGCAGTGAGGGGCAAGCGGGAGTGGAATACTTC. It encodes CASSEGQAGVEYF. The chain couples TRBV10-2 to TRBJ2-7, with TRBD2 matching 8 bases. The CDR3 has 13 amino acids. After removal of 2 bases from V and 13 bases from J, the junction contained 10 bases not matched to a gene. Germline lookup yields CDR1 WSHSY and CDR2 SAAADI.

The chain joins TRBV10-2 to TRBJ1-4, with 7 positions matching TRBD1. This CDR3 contains 14 residues. Germline V gene data show CDR1 as WSHSY and CDR2 as SAAADI. Trimming removed 5 bases from V and 3 bases from J; junction bases left unmatched: 3. CDR3 coding DNA: TGCGCCAGCAGTTTCGGGACAGCTAATGAAAAACTGTTTTTT. It codes for CASSFGTANEKLFF.